This T cell receptor (beta chain) was sequenced in a study of blood T cell repertoires in COVID-19. The repertoire was sequenced with immunoSEQ multiplex PCR; TCRdb's copy has only in-frame clones and lacks some. The sample lists around 9,900 clones, roughly four fifths occurring once. V lost 7 bases and J 1 base, leaving 17 bases between the germline ends. CDR1 MNHEY and CDR2 SVGEGT come from the germline V gene. The CDR3 is made up of 15 amino acids. The sequenced sample was peripheral blood. This chain links TRBV6-2 or TRBV6-3 with TRBJ2-7, with D maybe TRBD1 (6 bases). This TCR came from a human donor in a cohort sampled during active COVID-19. CDR3: CASIPRQVSSYEQYF. CDR3 coding DNA: TGTGCCAGCATCCCCAGACAGGTATCTTCCTACGAGCAGTACTTC.